Listed below are T cell receptor beta chains from one sample, sequenced in a study of blood T cell repertoires in COVID-19. Profiling relied on immunoSEQ multiplex PCR, and the TCRdb table lists in-frame clones only, not all of them. In the table there are a few hundred thousand clones, roughly 90% of which are singletons. Sequencing input: peripheral blood. These receptors all stem from a young woman with COVID-19, enrolled during active disease. Both conserved end residues are part of each CDR3. Each record gives: D gene, J gene, clone size, V gene, CDR3 DNA, CDR3 protein. A D gene is named only where the DNA matches it firmly. A clone size is listed for some rows: how often the clone was seen (once, few, many), or a class if it is expanded.

.,TRBJ1-1,once,TRBV27,TGTGCCAGCAGTTTGGACACGAACACTGAAGCTTTCTTT,CASSLDTNTEAFF
.,TRBJ2-3,.,TRBV27,TGTGCCAGCAGTGACCTTGGGTGGGGGGGCACAGATACGCAGTATTTT,CASSDLGWGGTDTQYF
TRBD1,TRBJ2-7,.,TRBV6-6,TGTGCCAGCACCAACGGACAGGGGATTAACGAGCAGTACTTC,CASTNGQGINEQYF
TRBD1,TRBJ2-7,.,TRBV5-1,TGCGCCAGCAGCTTGGGGGACAGAGCCTACGAGCAGTACTTC,CASSLGDRAYEQYF
TRBD1,TRBJ2-5,.,TRBV10-3,TGTGCCATCAGTGAGTCGAGAAGTGTACAGGGGGAGACCCAGTACTTC,CAISESRSVQGETQYF
TRBD2,TRBJ2-4,.,TRBV7-9,TGTGCCAGCAGCTTTAGCGGTTTAGCGGGAGTTGGCAAAAACATTCAGTACTTC,CASSFSGLAGVGKNIQYF
TRBD2,TRBJ2-7,.,TRBV19,TGTGCCAGTACCCAGCGGGAGAAAGGAAACGAGCAGTACTTC,CASTQREKGNEQYF
.,TRBJ2-7,.,TRBV28,TGTGCCAGCAGTTTGCCCTCGGGGGGGGACAGGGTTTCCTACGAGCAGTACTTC,CASSLPSGGDRVSYEQYF
TRBD1,TRBJ1-2,.,TRBV3-1/TRBV3-2,TGTGCCAGCAGCCAAGAAAAGGGACAGGGGGGCTATGGCTACACCTTC,CASSQEKGQGGYGYTF
.,TRBJ2-3,.,TRBV6-5,TGTGCCAGCAGTTACTCGATCCAGGGGCCAGATACGCAGTATTTT,CASSYSIQGPDTQYF
TRBD2,TRBJ2-1,.,TRBV27,TGTGCCAGCAGTCAATCGTTAGCGGGTACGGGAAATGAGCAGTTCTTC,CASSQSLAGTGNEQFF
.,TRBJ2-6,.,TRBV9,TGTGCCAGCAGCGTAGACCCCAGATCTGGGGCCAACGTCCTGACTTTC,CASSVDPRSGANVLTF
.,TRBJ2-7,.,TRBV3-1/TRBV3-2,TGTGCCAGCAGCCGACAGGCTTCCTACGAGCAGTACTTC,CASSRQASYEQYF
.,TRBJ2-3,.,TRBV3-1/TRBV3-2,TGTGCCAGCAGCCAAGATCCGAGCACGCAGTATTTT,CASSQDPSTQYF
.,TRBJ1-5,.,TRBV3-1/TRBV3-2,TGTGCCAGCAGCCAATCTCCCGATGGGCAGGCGCTCCAGCATTTT,CASSQSPDGQALQHF
TRBD1,TRBJ2-7,.,TRBV7-9,TGTGCCAGCAGCCCGGACAGGGGGCGGTACGAGCAGTACTTC,CASSPDRGRYEQYF
TRBD2,TRBJ2-1,few,TRBV5-4,TGTGCCAGCAGCTTGGAACTAGCGGCCTCCTACAATGAGCAGTTCTTC,CASSLELAASYNEQFF
.,TRBJ2-3,.,TRBV24-1,TGTGCCACCAGTGTTTCTGATACGCAGTATTTT,CATSVSDTQYF
.,TRBJ1-5,few,TRBV19,TGTGCCAGTAGTATACTAGGCCCGTATCAGCCCCAGCATTTT,CASSILGPYQPQHF
TRBD1,TRBJ2-5,.,TRBV24-1,TGTGCCACCAGTGATTGGGACAGGGGGTCCCTGGAGACCCAGTACTTC,CATSDWDRGSLETQYF
.,TRBJ1-6,.,TRBV30,TGTGCCTGGAGTGTACTTTCAGACTCTCGAACCAATTCACCCCTCCACTTT,CAWSVLSDSRTNSPLHF
TRBD1,TRBJ1-5,few,TRBV5-1,TGCGCCAGCAGAGCTGACAGGGATCAGCCCCAGCATTTT,CASRADRDQPQHF
.,TRBJ1-5,.,TRBV11-3,TGTGCCAGCAGCTCCGATAATCGAGATCAGCCCCAGCATTTT,CASSSDNRDQPQHF
.,TRBJ2-5,.,TRBV28,TGTGCCAGCAGTTTCCCGCAGGGGAGAGAGACCCAGTACTTC,CASSFPQGRETQYF
.,TRBJ1-1,.,TRBV18,TGTGCCAGCTCACGCACAGGGCAGACTGAAGCTTTCTTT,CASSRTGQTEAFF
.,TRBJ1-5,.,TRBV27,TGTGCCAGCAGAGACCTAGACAGTCACGACAATCAGCCCCAGCATTTT,CASRDLDSHDNQPQHF
TRBD1,TRBJ1-5,.,TRBV6-6,TGTGCCAGCAGGCTGACAGGGGGAGAGCAGCCCCAGCATTTT,CASRLTGGEQPQHF
TRBD2,TRBJ2-3,.,TRBV11-1,TGTGCCAGCAGCCAAATAGCGGGAGCGGTAGATACGCAGTATTTT,CASSQIAGAVDTQYF
TRBD1,TRBJ1-1,.,TRBV6-5,TGTGCCAGCAGGCTACAGGGGTCAAGAACTGAAGCTTTCTTT,CASRLQGSRTEAFF
.,TRBJ1-3,.,TRBV18,TGTGCCAGCTCACCCCAACAGGACAGTCCAGGAAACACCATATATTTT,CASSPQQDSPGNTIYF
.,TRBJ2-1,.,TRBV6-5,TGTGCCAGCAAGGGCGGGCCCGAAAAGTTAGGTGAGCAGTTCTTC,CASKGGPEKLGEQFF
TRBD2,TRBJ2-5,.,TRBV10-3,TGTGCCATCAAGTTGGGGAGCGGGAGCCCCCAAGAGACCCAGTACTTC,CAIKLGSGSPQETQYF
.,TRBJ1-6,.,TRBV6-6,TGTGCCAGCACCCAGCAGAGGGATAATTCACCCCTCCACTTT,CASTQQRDNSPLHF